Presented here are 20 T cell receptor beta chains from one specimen sequenced in a study of blood T cell repertoires in COVID-19. Method: immunoSEQ multiplex PCR; TCRdb's copy keeps in-frame clones and lacks some. The sample has roughly 260,000 clones; about nine tenths are singletons. The specimen was peripheral blood. The receptors were sampled from a woman between 50 and 59 years old who had recovered from COVID-19.

Comment on this clone: The same CDR3 arises from other DNA sequences in this sample as well. This sequence joins TRBV11-2 and TRBJ2-7; unclear D gene. Germline V gene sequence: CDR1 SGHAT, CDR2 FQNNGV. This CDR3 region has 13 residues. Between the trimmed V and J ends, which lost 0 bases and 2 bases, there was a span of 5 bases. The CDR3 loop reads CASSLDLPYEQYF. In nucleotides, the CDR3 is TGTGCCAGCAGCTTAGATCTACCCTACGAGCAGTACTTC.

This clone was observed once. This rearrangement joins TRBV7-8 to TRBJ2-5; the D gene is possibly TRBD1 (5 bases). CDR3 length: 15 amino acids. Looked up from germline, CDR1 is SGHVS and CDR2 is FQNEAQ. V lost 5 bases, J lost 2 bases, and 15 bases lay in between. The CDR3 reads CASSLLDSPQETQYF. The CDR3 DNA reads TGTGCCAGCAGCCTATTAGACAGCCCGCAAGAGACCCAGTACTTC.

The chain uses TRBV4-1 and TRBJ1-5, with D hard to call. V lost 7 bases and J 5 bases, leaving 21 bases between the germline ends. CDR1 and CDR2 (germline): MGHRA, YSYEKL. The CDR3 runs 16 residues. The CDR3 DNA follows: TGCGCCAGCACCGTAACGTATACGGGGTCCGATCAGCCCCAGCATTTT. As protein: CASTVTYTGSDQPQHF.

CDR3 DNA sequence: TGTGCCTGGAGTTTCCCGGGAGGTGGCCCAGATACGCAGTATTTT. Amino acid sequence: CAWSFPGGGPDTQYF. This chain joins TRBV30 and TRBJ2-3; 7 bases agree with TRBD2. CDR3 length: 15 amino acids. The trim removed 2 bases at V and 4 bases at J, leaving 9 bases unmatched. Germline CDR1 reads GTSNPN; CDR2 reads SVGIG (reference sequence). The complete variable domain, with remaining parts taken from reference TRBV30 and TRBJ2-3, reads SQTIHQWPATLVQPVGSPLSLECTVEGTSNPNLYWYRQAAGRGLQLLFYSVGIGQISSEVPQNLSASRPQDRQFILSSKKLLLSDSGFYLCAWSFPGGGPDTQYFGPGTRLTVL.

On this clone itself: The germline gene is not matched at one end of the junction; a read error may be the cause. This sequence joins TRBV7-7 and TRBJ2-3; D ambiguous. This CDR3 contains 14 residues. Germline CDR1 reads SSHAT; CDR2 reads FNYEAQ (reference sequence). CDR3 loop: CASSLGQSTDTQYF. DNA of the CDR3: TGTGCTAGCAGCTTAGGTCAGAGCACAGATACGCAGTATTTT.

The gene calls are TRBV18 and TRBJ1-2; possibly TRBD1 for D (5 bases). The germline V and J ends were trimmed by 6 bases and 7 bases, with 12 bases remaining between them. This CDR3 is 12 amino acids long. The germline gives CDR1 KGHSH, CDR2 LQKENI. The CDR3: CASSFGAGGYTF. CDR3 DNA: TGTGCCAGCTCGTTTGGGGCAGGTGGCTACACCTTC.

About this clone itself: Other nucleotide sequences in the sample specify the same CDR3. DNA of the CDR3: TGTGCCAGCAGTCTACGGGGGGGCGGTCAGCCCCAGCATTTT. It yields the protein CASSLRGGGQPQHF. The chain has TRBV28 and TRBJ1-5, with TRBD1 as a possible D gene (6 bases). The CDR3 is made up of 14 amino acids. V was trimmed by 5 bases and J by 6 bases, leaving 14 bases between them. Germline V lookup: CDR1 MDHEN, CDR2 SYDVKM.

The chain links TRBV5-1 to TRBJ1-2, with TRBD1 matching 10 bases. V lost 0 bases to trimming and J lost 8 bases; unmatched junction nucleotides: 1. This CDR3 comprises 13 residues. Germline loops: CDR1 SGHRS, CDR2 YFSETQ. The CDR3 DNA reads as TGCGCCAGCAGCTTGGCGGGACAGGGGGGCTACACCTTC. It codes for CASSLAGQGGYTF.

This clone appeared once. V and J are TRBV7-6 and TRBJ2-3; D may be TRBD2 (6 bases). Germline V lookup: CDR1 SGHVS, CDR2 FNYEAQ. Trimming pared 3 bases from V and 6 bases from J, leaving 10 bases between. This CDR3 is built from 13 residues. CDR3 in amino acids: CASSFGTADTQYF. CDR3 DNA: TGTGCCAGCAGCTTCGGGACTGCCGATACGCAGTATTTT.

The chain couples TRBV19 to TRBJ2-1; 9 nucleotides line up with TRBD2. V shed 7 bases, J shed 7 bases, and the junction held 8 bases outside the gene matches. This CDR3 contains 14 residues. Germline CDR1 LNHDA, CDR2 SQIVND (reference sequence). CDR3 amino acids: CASNLAGSGNEQFF. In nucleotides, the CDR3 is TGTGCCAGTAATCTAGCGGGGAGCGGTAATGAGCAGTTCTTC.

The V and J genes are TRBV19 and TRBJ2-7; D might be TRBD1 (5 bases). V lost 6 bases, J lost 6 bases, and 18 bases lay in between. The CDR3 runs 14 residues. CDR1 is LNHDA, CDR2 SQIVND, per germline (reference sequence). In nucleotides, the CDR3 is TGTGCCAGTAGGGCAGGGTTTGGTGCTGGCGAGCAGTACTTC. It is translated as CASRAGFGAGEQYF.

The chain uses TRBV15 and TRBJ1-1; D is possibly TRBD1 (6 bases). The length of the CDR3 is 19 residues. V shed 0 bases and J shed 3 bases, with 23 bases lying between them. Germline V gene lookup returns CDR1 LNHNV and CDR2 YYDKDF (reference sequence). The CDR3 region is CATSRDFIIRDKRYTEAFF. DNA of the CDR3: TGTGCCACCAGCAGAGATTTTATTATCCGGGACAAGAGATACACTGAAGCTTTCTTT.

J is TRBJ1-2 and V is TRBV25-1; unclear D gene. With 3 bases removed from V and 0 bases from J, the gap between germline ends came to 11 bases. Germline V gene data show CDR1 as MGHDK and CDR2 as SYGVNS. The CDR3 runs to 15 residues. The CDR3: CASSDDRGSNYGYTF. The DNA of the CDR3 is TGTGCCAGCAGTGATGACCGGGGATCTAACTATGGCTACACCTTC.

The chain links TRBV15 to TRBJ1-3; no clear D gene. This CDR3 has 15 amino acids. Trimming shortened V by 1 base and J by 0 bases, and 7 bases separated the two germline ends. The V gene's germline CDR1 is LNHNV and CDR2 YYDKDF (reference sequence). For the CDR3, the DNA is TGTGCCACCAGCAGAGTACAGACCTCTGGAAACACCATATATTTT. The encoded protein is CATSRVQTSGNTIYF.

The rearrangement links TRBV29-1 to TRBJ2-3, with 11 positions matching TRBD2. The CDR3 has 15 amino acids. The germline CDR1 and CDR2 sequences are SQVTM and ANQGSEA. V lost 3 bases and J lost 6; bases outside the gene matches: 8. CDR3 sequence: CSVEQLAGVDDTQYF. CDR3 nucleotides: TGCAGCGTTGAGCAACTAGCGGGAGTTGACGATACGCAGTATTTT.

This chain links TRBV4-3 with TRBJ2-7; TRBD2 agrees at 7 bases. The germline CDR1 and CDR2 sequences are LGHNA and YSLEER. This CDR3 contains 13 residues. V gave up 4 bases and J gave up 1 base; unmatched junction bases: 1. CDR3: CASSPGGSYEQYF. The CDR3 DNA follows: TGCGCCAGCAGCCCGGGGGGTTCCTACGAGCAGTACTTC.

The chain links TRBV3-1 (or the pseudogene TRBV3-2) to TRBJ2-7; TRBD2 agrees at 7 bases. The CDR3 runs 16 residues. Germline-derived CDR1 and CDR2 are LGHDT and YNNKEL (reference sequence). The J segment lost 3 bases and the V segment lost 2 bases, leaving 10 bases of the junction unmatched. For the CDR3, the DNA is TGTGCCAGCAGCCAATCACCAATAGCGGGCGTCTACGAGCAGTACTTC. Translated, it gives CASSQSPIAGVYEQYF.

This clone appeared a single time. The chain joins TRBV15 to TRBJ1-1, with D perhaps matching TRBD1 (5 bases). V shed 1 base and J shed 7 bases, with 10 bases lying between them. Germline V gene data show CDR1 as LNHNV and CDR2 as YYDKDF (reference sequence). The CDR3 covers 13 residues. In nucleotides, the CDR3 is TGTGCCACCAGCAGAGGGGGAAGGGGTGAAGCTTTCTTT. Translation gives CATSRGGRGEAFF.

V is TRBV19 and J is TRBJ1-2; 10 bases align to TRBD1. CDR1 LNHDA and CDR2 SQIVND come from the germline V gene (reference sequence). V gave up 7 bases and J gave up 3 bases; unmatched junction bases: 5. The CDR3 is made up of 14 amino acids. The CDR3 DNA reads as TGTGCCAGTAAGGGGGGACAGGGGTACTATGGCTACACCTTC. This translates into CASKGGQGYYGYTF.

The table lists this clone with a count of one. This chain joins TRBV7-2 and TRBJ2-7; a possible D gene is TRBD2 (7 bases). The CDR3 is 14 amino acids. V shed 5 bases and J shed 5 bases, with 16 bases lying between them. The germline V gene has CDR1 SGHTA and CDR2 FQGNSA. The chain's CDR3 is CASSPRGGGHEQYF. CDR3 bases: TGTGCCAGCAGCCCCCGGGGAGGGGGACACGAGCAGTACTTC. Filled out from reference TRBV7-2 and TRBJ2-7, the complete variable domain reads GAGVSQSPSNKVTEKGKDVELRCDPISGHTALYWYRQSLGQGLEFLIYFQGNSAPDKSGLPSDRFSAERTGGSVSTLTIQRTQQEDSAVYLCASSPRGGGHEQYFGPGTRLTVT.